The rows below give T cell receptor beta chains drawn from one sample of a study of technical replicates of blood from a few donors. Assay used: immunoSEQ multiplex PCR; TCRdb lists only in-frame clones, some missing. The table shows fewer than 110,000 clones, with over 90% occurring only once. Sequencing input: T cells isolated from PBMCs. These TCRs come from a human donor in good health. CDR3s include the opening cysteine and the closing phenylalanine or tryptophan. Each record gives: J gene, clone size, D gene, V gene, CDR3 DNA, CDR3 protein. The D gene is left open where the match is weak. Only some rows state a clone size, as once, few, many or a class for expanded clones.

J gene: TRBJ2-3
clone size: -
D gene: -
V gene: TRBV30
CDR3 DNA: TGTGCCTGGACGATAAGGGGGTCCCGCACAGATACGCAGTATTTT
CDR3 protein: CAWTIRGSRTDTQYF

J gene: TRBJ2-7
clone size: -
D gene: -
V gene: TRBV29-1
CDR3 DNA: TGCAGCGTTGTCTCACTTAGGTGGCGCAGCCGGGAGAGAAACTACGAGCAGTACTTC
CDR3 protein: CSVVSLRWRSRERNYEQYF

J gene: TRBJ1-2
clone size: -
D gene: -
V gene: TRBV19
CDR3 DNA: TGTGCCAGTAGTATAGATTCGGTGGGACTTAACTATGGCTACACCTTC
CDR3 protein: CASSIDSVGLNYGYTF

J gene: TRBJ1-4
clone size: once
D gene: TRBD1
V gene: TRBV5-1
CDR3 DNA: TGCGCCAGCAGCACTACAGGGGCAACTAATGAAAAACTGTTTTTT
CDR3 protein: CASSTTGATNEKLFF

J gene: TRBJ2-2
clone size: -
D gene: -
V gene: TRBV5-1
CDR3 DNA: TGCGCCAGCAGCATGGGCAGGTACACCGGGGAGCTGTTTTTT
CDR3 protein: CASSMGRYTGELFF

J gene: TRBJ1-1
clone size: -
D gene: -
V gene: TRBV14
CDR3 DNA: TGTGCCAGCAGCCAAGAGTACTGGACTGAAGCTTTCTTT
CDR3 protein: CASSQEYWTEAFF

J gene: TRBJ2-7
clone size: -
D gene: TRBD1
V gene: TRBV28
CDR3 DNA: TGTGCCAGCAGTCATACAGGGGGCTCCTACGAGCAGTACTTC
CDR3 protein: CASSHTGGSYEQYF

J gene: TRBJ2-5
clone size: -
D gene: TRBD2
V gene: TRBV28
CDR3 DNA: TGTGCCAGCACTATTTATGCCCTAGCGGGAGGACAAGAGACCCAGTACTTC
CDR3 protein: CASTIYALAGGQETQYF

J gene: TRBJ2-1
clone size: -
D gene: -
V gene: TRBV7-8
CDR3 DNA: TGTGCCAGCAGCTCCATTCGATTTATTGGGACACAACCACGCAATGAGCAGTTCTTC
CDR3 protein: CASSSIRFIGTQPRNEQFF

J gene: TRBJ1-2
clone size: -
D gene: TRBD1
V gene: TRBV9
CDR3 DNA: TGTGCCAGCAGCTTACAGGGGGCTAACTATGGCTACACCTTC
CDR3 protein: CASSLQGANYGYTF

J gene: TRBJ2-3
clone size: -
D gene: -
V gene: TRBV7-9
CDR3 DNA: TGTGCCAGCAGGTGGGGGGAGTGGGATACGCAGTATTTT
CDR3 protein: CASRWGEWDTQYF

J gene: TRBJ2-2
clone size: -
D gene: TRBD1
V gene: TRBV28
CDR3 DNA: TGTGCCAGCAGTTTGGTCTCTACGGGACAGGGGAACACCGGGGAGCTGTTTTTT
CDR3 protein: CASSLVSTGQGNTGELFF

J gene: TRBJ1-2
clone size: -
D gene: TRBD1
V gene: TRBV27
CDR3 DNA: TGTGCCAGCAGGGCGACAGGGCAAGCCTATGGCTACACCTTC
CDR3 protein: CASRATGQAYGYTF

J gene: TRBJ1-3
clone size: -
D gene: -
V gene: TRBV6-6
CDR3 DNA: TGTGCCAGCAGTTTCGGGAGCTCTGGAAACACCATATATTTT
CDR3 protein: CASSFGSSGNTIYF

J gene: TRBJ1-2
clone size: -
D gene: TRBD1
V gene: TRBV14
CDR3 DNA: TGTGCCAGCAGCCAGGCCGGGACAGTATATGGCTACACCTTC
CDR3 protein: CASSQAGTVYGYTF

J gene: TRBJ1-5
clone size: -
D gene: -
V gene: TRBV30
CDR3 DNA: TGTGCCTGGAGTGTAGGTTCGTTCAGGAATCAGCCCCAGCATTTT
CDR3 protein: CAWSVGSFRNQPQHF

J gene: TRBJ2-5
clone size: few
D gene: -
V gene: TRBV15
CDR3 DNA: TGTGCCACCAGCTCTCATTCAGGGGTCCAAGAGACCCAGTACTTC
CDR3 protein: CATSSHSGVQETQYF

J gene: TRBJ2-3
clone size: -
D gene: TRBD2
V gene: TRBV6-4
CDR3 DNA: TGTGCCAGCAGTGACTCGAGAAACACGGGGGGGCTCGGAGATACGCAGTATTTT
CDR3 protein: CASSDSRNTGGLGDTQYF

J gene: TRBJ2-6
clone size: -
D gene: -
V gene: TRBV11-2
CDR3 DNA: TGTGCCAGCAGCTCCATCGCCGCAGGGGCGACCACCGGGGCCAACGTCCTGACTTTC
CDR3 protein: CASSSIAAGATTGANVLTF

J gene: TRBJ2-2
clone size: -
D gene: TRBD1
V gene: TRBV9
CDR3 DNA: TGTGCCAGCAGCGTCAGGGGGTCGAACACCGGGGAGCTGTTTTTT
CDR3 protein: CASSVRGSNTGELFF

J gene: TRBJ2-5
clone size: -
D gene: TRBD2
V gene: TRBV5-6
CDR3 DNA: TGTGCCAGCAGCTTGGGACTAGCGGGAGTAGAGACCCAGTACTTC
CDR3 protein: CASSLGLAGVETQYF

J gene: TRBJ2-7
clone size: -
D gene: TRBD1
V gene: TRBV5-5
CDR3 DNA: TGTGCCAGCTCCCCCGGGACAGGGGAATACGAGCAGTACTTC
CDR3 protein: CASSPGTGEYEQYF

J gene: TRBJ2-1
clone size: -
D gene: TRBD1
V gene: TRBV29-1
CDR3 DNA: TGCAGTGGGACAGGAGCCATCGGTGAGCAGTTCTTC
CDR3 protein: CSGTGAIGEQFF

J gene: TRBJ2-2
clone size: -
D gene: -
V gene: TRBV7-8
CDR3 DNA: TGTGCCAGCAGCTTATCCAGGCTGAACACCGGGGAGCTGTTTTTT
CDR3 protein: CASSLSRLNTGELFF

J gene: TRBJ2-3
clone size: -
D gene: -
V gene: TRBV28
CDR3 DNA: TGTGCCAGCAGTCCCGTTAACACAGATACGCAGTATTTT
CDR3 protein: CASSPVNTDTQYF

J gene: TRBJ2-1
clone size: -
D gene: -
V gene: TRBV5-4
CDR3 DNA: TGTGCCAGCAGCCCCGAAGGACAGAGGAGTAATGAGCAGTTCTTC
CDR3 protein: CASSPEGQRSNEQFF

J gene: TRBJ1-1
clone size: -
D gene: TRBD1
V gene: TRBV27
CDR3 DNA: TGTGCCAGCAGTTTCGGACAGGGGGGTGAAGCTTTCTTT
CDR3 protein: CASSFGQGGEAFF

J gene: TRBJ2-7
clone size: -
D gene: TRBD2
V gene: TRBV4-1
CDR3 DNA: TGCGCCAGCAGCCAAGAAGGCGGGGGGAGATACGAGCAGTACTTC
CDR3 protein: CASSQEGGGRYEQYF

J gene: TRBJ1-2
clone size: few
D gene: -
V gene: TRBV28
CDR3 DNA: TGTGCCAGCAGTTTGGGGCAGGAATACTATGGCTACACCTTC
CDR3 protein: CASSLGQEYYGYTF

J gene: TRBJ1-1
clone size: -
D gene: -
V gene: TRBV19
CDR3 DNA: TGTGCCAGTAGTACCGTCGGGGCGGGATCTCGGAACACTGAAGCTTTCTTT
CDR3 protein: CASSTVGAGSRNTEAFF